Presented here are 22 T cell receptor beta chains from one specimen sequenced in a study of cytomegalovirus exposure and HLA in healthy donors. Generated by immunoSEQ multiplex PCR, the TCRdb table keeps only in-frame clones and is missing some. This table has about 330,000 clones, about nine tenths appearing once. Sequencing used PBMCs. These receptors all stem from a woman younger than 30 in good health and CMV-seronegative.

The sample holds one count of this clone. The genes are TRBV28 and TRBJ2-7; 13 bases line up with TRBD2. CDR1 is MDHEN, CDR2 SYDVKM, per germline. This CDR3 is built from 16 residues. Losses at the gene ends were 5 bases for V and 2 bases for J; bases not matched to a gene: 6. The CDR3 DNA reads TGTGCCAGCAGTCCCCCCGGGACTAGCGGGACCTACGAGCAGTACTTC. Translation gives CASSPPGTSGTYEQYF.

The chain has TRBV6-6 and TRBJ1-1; D gene uncertain. CDR3 length: 16 amino acids. Germline V CDR1 and CDR2: MNHNY, SVGAGI (reference sequence). Trimming took 0 bases from V and 2 from J, leaving 13 bases between them. CDR3 in DNA: TGTGCCAGCAGTTACTCCATGCTGACTAACAACACTGAAGCTTTCTTT. Translated, it gives CASSYSMLTNNTEAFF.

In this sample, this clone turned up once. The gene calls are TRBV6-1 and TRBJ1-1, with D possibly TRBD1 on 5 matching bases. CDR1 and CDR2 (germline): MNHNS, SASEGT. V was pared by 8 bases and J by 5 bases, with 12 bases between. This CDR3 is built from 12 residues. CDR3 region: CASPQGITEAFF. The CDR3 DNA is TGTGCCAGCCCGCAGGGTATAACTGAAGCTTTCTTT.

The gene calls are TRBV7-2 and TRBJ2-7; TRBD2 agrees at 11 bases. Trimming removed 5 bases from V and 2 bases from J; junction bases left unmatched: 2. The CDR3 length is 14 residues. Germline V gene data show CDR1 as SGHTA and CDR2 as FQGNSA. CDR3 bases: TGTGCCAGCAGCACGGGACTAGCGGCCTACGAGCAGTACTTC. This sequence encodes CASSTGLAAYEQYF.

CDR3 sequence (DNA): TGTGCCAGCAGTTACTCGGCGGGACGGGAAAACTATGGCTACACCTTC. Residues: CASSYSAGRENYGYTF. The V and J genes are TRBV6-5 and TRBJ1-2; D is perhaps TRBD1 (5 bases). The germline V and J ends were trimmed by 0 bases and 2 bases, with 13 bases remaining between them. The CDR3 totals 16 residues. In germline, CDR1 is MNHEY, CDR2 SVGAGI.

In regard to this clone: Other DNA sequences of this sample code for an identical CDR3. J is TRBJ2-1 and V is TRBV18, with TRBD2 identical over 16 bases. CDR1 is KGHSH, CDR2 LQKENI, per germline. The J segment lost 8 bases and the V segment lost 6 bases, leaving 4 bases of the junction unmatched. This CDR3 has 15 residues. The chain's CDR3 is CASSPGLAGGDEQFF. CDR3 nucleotides: TGTGCCAGCTCCCCGGGACTAGCGGGAGGGGATGAGCAGTTCTTC. Combining the CDR3 with reference TRBV18 and TRBJ2-1 gives the whole variable domain NAGVMQNPRHLVRRRGQEARLRCSPMKGHSHVYWYRQLPEEGLKFMVYLQKENIIDESGMPKERFSAEFPKEGPSILRIQQVVRGDSAAYFCASSPGLAGGDEQFFGPGTRLTVL.

The table lists this clone with a count of one. The V gene is TRBV29-1, the J gene TRBJ2-1; 9 bases map to TRBD1. Trimming cost V 6 bases and J 2 bases; bases outside gene matches: 5. This CDR3 has 14 amino acids. Per germline, CDR1 SQVTM and CDR2 ANQGSEA. The CDR3 region is CSVGTGIPYNEQFF. The CDR3 coding sequence is TGCAGCGTGGGGACAGGGATCCCCTACAATGAGCAGTTCTTC.

The rearrangement joins TRBV5-4 to TRBJ2-5; D might be TRBD2 (6 bases). The CDR3 spans 15 residues. Germline-derived CDR1 and CDR2 are SGHNT and YYREEE (reference sequence). V was clipped by 2 bases and J by 5 bases, with 16 bases between them. The chain's CDR3 is CASSFVRGSGETQYF. For the CDR3, the DNA is TGTGCCAGCAGCTTCGTTCGGGGGAGCGGGGAGACCCAGTACTTC.

The gene calls are TRBV27 and TRBJ2-7; the match to TRBD2 covers 7 bases. From germline, CDR1 is MNHEY and CDR2 SMNVEV (reference sequence). This CDR3 region has 20 residues. With V trimmed by 6 bases and J by 3 bases, 26 bases remained unmatched. The CDR3 here is CASSPSSAGGRYGGDYEQYF. The CDR3 nucleotides read TGTGCCAGCAGCCCCTCCTCAGCCGGCGGGAGATATGGGGGGGACTACGAGCAGTACTTC.

This clone is a singleton in its sample. The chain carries TRBV18 and TRBJ2-7; D gene unclear. CDR3 length equals 13 residues. Germline-derived CDR1 and CDR2 are KGHSH and LQKENI. Deletions cut 2 bases from V and 3 bases from J, with 8 bases between. The CDR3 reads CASSPYELYEQYF. The CDR3 bases are TGTGCCAGCTCACCATATGAACTCTACGAGCAGTACTTC.

The chain combines TRBV9 with TRBJ2-7; 9 bases fit TRBD2. Germline CDR1 SGDLS, CDR2 YYNGEE. V was clipped by 2 bases and J by 2 bases; unmatched bases: 2. The CDR3 sequence is 14 residues long. The CDR3 spells CASSVAGGTYEQYF. DNA of the CDR3: TGTGCCAGCAGCGTTGCGGGAGGGACCTACGAGCAGTACTTC.

This clone came up a few times. This sequence joins TRBV7-3 and TRBJ2-1, with 7 bases identical to TRBD1. Losses at the gene ends were 5 bases for V and 8 bases for J; bases not matched to a gene: 3. Germline V gives CDR1 SGHTA, CDR2 FQGTGA. This CDR3 is built from 12 residues. The DNA of the CDR3 is TGTGCCAGCAGCCACACAGGGGATGAGCAGTTCTTC. It translates to CASSHTGDEQFF.

This clone was seen once. V is TRBV28 and J is TRBJ2-7, with a possible D match to TRBD2 (5 bases). This CDR3 has 14 amino acids. Trimming pared 6 bases from V and 6 bases from J, leaving 18 bases between. In germline, CDR1 is MDHEN, CDR2 SYDVKM. The CDR3 DNA reads as TGTGCCAGCAGAGTCGGAGGCGGATTAGTCGAGCAGTACTTC. Its translation: CASRVGGGLVEQYF.

V usage is TRBV28 and J usage is TRBJ1-4, with a possible D match to TRBD1 (6 bases). Germline V gives CDR1 MDHEN, CDR2 SYDVKM. The CDR3 runs to 15 residues. Deletions cut 6 bases from V and 3 bases from J, with 14 bases between. CDR3 residues: CASRTTQGPNEKLFF. CDR3 in DNA: TGTGCCAGCAGAACGACACAGGGCCCTAATGAAAAACTGTTTTTT.

The chain recombines TRBV10-3 with TRBJ1-2, with 7 bases fitting TRBD1. CDR1 and CDR2 from the germline V gene are ENHRY and SYGVKD. The CDR3 has 12 amino acids. V trimming: 10 bases; J trimming: 8 bases; junction bases outside the gene matches: 10. The CDR3 coding sequence is TGTGCCACCACGAGACAGGGCCTAGGCTACACCTTC. Encoded protein: CATTRQGLGYTF.

V usage is TRBV4-3 and J usage is TRBJ1-5; D remains unclear. Per the germline V gene, CDR1 is LGHNA and CDR2 is YSLEER. This CDR3 is built from 13 residues. Trimming stripped 3 bases from V and 7 bases from J, with 10 bases between. CDR3 sequence reads: CASSQEGSQPQHF. CDR3 DNA: TGCGCCAGCAGCCAGGAGGGTTCCCAGCCCCAGCATTTT.

The chain is built from TRBV6-5 and TRBJ2-1, with 13 bases fitting TRBD2. The germline V gene encodes CDR1 MNHEY and CDR2 SVGAGI. CDR3 length equals 16 residues. V trimming: 4 bases; J trimming: 5 bases; junction bases outside the gene matches: 5. The DNA for the CDR3 is TGTGCCAGCAGTTCGCGGACTAGCGGGAGAGACAATGAGCAGTTCTTC. Protein: CASSSRTSGRDNEQFF.

The J gene is TRBJ1-2, the V gene TRBV4-3, with TRBD1 identical over 7 bases. Germline V gives CDR1 LGHNA, CDR2 YSLEER. The CDR3 has 13 amino acids. The V segment lost 4 bases and the J segment 9 bases; nucleotides outside the gene matches: 8. The CDR3 nucleotides are TGCGCCAGCAGCCCAGGGGGGCAGGGAAGCTACACCTTC. Translating gives CASSPGGQGSYTF.

V gene TRBV15 combines with J gene TRBJ2-7; 8 bases fit TRBD2. This CDR3 is built from 14 residues. V lost 8 bases and J lost 4; bases outside the gene matches: 10. Per the germline V gene, CDR1 is LNHNV and CDR2 is YYDKDF (reference sequence). The CDR3 reads CATSIGLAAYEQYF. The CDR3 nucleotides are TGTGCCACCTCGATTGGACTAGCTGCGTACGAGCAGTACTTC.

The chain joins TRBV27 to TRBJ1-1; 8 bases agree with TRBD1. The germline CDR1 and CDR2 sequences are MNHEY and SMNVEV (reference sequence). The CDR3 totals 15 residues. J lost 1 base, V lost 5 bases, and 6 bases had no gene match. The CDR3: CASSRPQGGNTEAFF. The CDR3, as DNA: TGTGCCAGCAGTAGACCACAGGGGGGGAACACTGAAGCTTTCTTT.

V gene TRBV6-5 combines with J gene TRBJ1-1; tentatively, D is TRBD1 (6 bases). This CDR3 has 16 amino acids. Trimming removed 1 base from V and 5 bases from J, with 17 bases in between. The germline V gene has CDR1 MNHEY and CDR2 SVGAGI. The CDR3 bases are TGTGCCAGCAGTTACTGGTTAGGGGGTGCTGGGACTGAAGCTTTCTTT. This codes for CASSYWLGGAGTEAFF.

Comment on this clone: This CDR3 is also generated by other DNA sequences in the sample. J is TRBJ2-7 and V is TRBV28, with D possibly TRBD1 on 6 matching bases. The CDR3 has 12 residues. Trimming left V 2 bases short and J 6 bases short, with 8 bases between. Looked up from germline, CDR1 is MDHEN and CDR2 is SYDVKM. This CDR3 is CASSLQGFEQYF. CDR3 coding DNA: TGTGCCAGCAGTTTACAGGGGTTCGAGCAGTACTTC.